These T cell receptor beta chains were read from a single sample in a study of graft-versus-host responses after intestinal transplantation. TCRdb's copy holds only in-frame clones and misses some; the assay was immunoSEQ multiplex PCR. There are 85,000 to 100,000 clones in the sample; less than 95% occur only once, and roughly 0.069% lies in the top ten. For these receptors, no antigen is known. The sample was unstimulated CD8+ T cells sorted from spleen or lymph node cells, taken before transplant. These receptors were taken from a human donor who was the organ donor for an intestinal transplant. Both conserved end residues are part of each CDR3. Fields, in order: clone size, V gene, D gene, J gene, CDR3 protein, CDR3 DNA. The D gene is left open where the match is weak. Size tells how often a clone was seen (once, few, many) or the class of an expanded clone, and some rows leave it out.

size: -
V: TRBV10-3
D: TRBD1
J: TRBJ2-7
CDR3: CAISHDRAYEQYF
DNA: TGTGCCATCAGTCACGACAGGGCCTACGAGCAGTACTTC

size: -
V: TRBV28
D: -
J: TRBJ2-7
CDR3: CASSLNYNRYEQYF
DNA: TGTGCCAGCAGCCTAAACTATAACCGCTACGAGCAGTACTTC

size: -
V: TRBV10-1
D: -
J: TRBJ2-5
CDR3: CASSESQAGSETQYF
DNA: TGCGCCAGCAGTGAGTCACAAGCGGGTAGCGAGACCCAGTACTTC

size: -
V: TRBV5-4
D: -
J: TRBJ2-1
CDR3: CASRNEVAGYYNEQFF
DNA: TGTGCCAGCAGGAATGAGGTGGCGGGTTATTACAATGAGCAGTTCTTC

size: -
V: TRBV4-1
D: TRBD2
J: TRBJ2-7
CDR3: CASSQDIIRRLAGPYEQYF
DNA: TGCGCCAGCAGCCAAGATATCATTAGGCGACTAGCGGGACCCTACGAGCAGTACTTC

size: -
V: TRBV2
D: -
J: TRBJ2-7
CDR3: CASLGIDSYEQYF
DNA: TGTGCCAGCCTTGGTATAGACAGCTACGAGCAGTACTTC

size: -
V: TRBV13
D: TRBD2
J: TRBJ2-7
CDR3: CASSLSPSGGADEQYF
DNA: TGTGCCAGCAGCTTATCCCCCAGCGGGGGGGCTGATGAGCAGTACTTC

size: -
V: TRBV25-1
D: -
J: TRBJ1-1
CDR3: CASSERGLGTEAFF
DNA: TGTGCCAGCAGTGAAAGGGGCTTGGGTACTGAAGCTTTCTTT

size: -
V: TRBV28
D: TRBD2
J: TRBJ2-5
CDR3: CASSLLAGVGETQYF
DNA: TGTGCCAGCAGTTTATTAGCGGGAGTAGGAGAGACCCAGTACTTC

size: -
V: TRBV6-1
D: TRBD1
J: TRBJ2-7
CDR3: CASSGMAGGYEQYF
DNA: TGTGCCAGCAGTGGGATGGCAGGGGGCTACGAGCAGTACTTC

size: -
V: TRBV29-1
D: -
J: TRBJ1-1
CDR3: CSVEAPGPRGTEAFF
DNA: TGCAGCGTTGAAGCCCCCGGGCCTCGAGGGACTGAAGCTTTCTTT

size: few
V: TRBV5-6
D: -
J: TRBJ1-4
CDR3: CASSQGGSEKLFF
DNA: TGTGCCAGCAGCCAAGGCGGGAGCGAAAAACTGTTTTTT

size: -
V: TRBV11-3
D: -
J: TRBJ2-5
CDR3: CASSLDSLAVYF
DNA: TGTGCCAGCAGCTTAGATTCGTTAGCGGTATACTTC

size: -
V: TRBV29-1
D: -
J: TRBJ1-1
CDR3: CSVVSGLGNTEAFF
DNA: TGCAGCGTTGTATCTGGACTGGGAAACACTGAAGCTTTCTTT

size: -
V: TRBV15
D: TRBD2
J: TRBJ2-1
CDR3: CATSREKGASGVYNEQFF
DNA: TGTGCCACCAGCAGAGAAAAGGGGGCTAGCGGGGTTTACAATGAGCAGTTCTTC

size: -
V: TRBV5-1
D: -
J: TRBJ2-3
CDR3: CASSLGGSSTDTQYF
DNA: TGCGCCAGCAGCTTAGGCGGATCTAGCACAGATACGCAGTATTTT

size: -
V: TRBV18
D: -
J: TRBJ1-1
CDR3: CASSPRDRFGTEAFF
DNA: TGTGCCAGCTCACCACGCGACAGGTTTGGAACTGAAGCTTTCTTT

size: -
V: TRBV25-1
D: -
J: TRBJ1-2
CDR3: CASSEWPTGYGYTF
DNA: TGTGCCAGCAGTGAATGGCCCACAGGCTATGGCTACACCTTC

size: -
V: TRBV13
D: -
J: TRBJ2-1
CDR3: CASSLSGNEQFF
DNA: TGTGCCAGCAGCTTATCGGGCAATGAGCAGTTCTTC